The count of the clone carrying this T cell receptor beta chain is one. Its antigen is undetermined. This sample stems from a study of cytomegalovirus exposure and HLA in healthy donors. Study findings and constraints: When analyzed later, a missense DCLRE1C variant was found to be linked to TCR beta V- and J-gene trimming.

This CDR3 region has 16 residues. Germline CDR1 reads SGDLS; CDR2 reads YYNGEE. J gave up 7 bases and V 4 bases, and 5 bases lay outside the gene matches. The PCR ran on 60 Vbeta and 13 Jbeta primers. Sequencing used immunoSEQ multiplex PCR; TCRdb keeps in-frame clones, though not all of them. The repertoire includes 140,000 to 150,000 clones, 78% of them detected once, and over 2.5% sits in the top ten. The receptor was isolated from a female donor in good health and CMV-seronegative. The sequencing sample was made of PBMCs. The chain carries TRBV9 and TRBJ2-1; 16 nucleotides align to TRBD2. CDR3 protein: CASSSRGLAGGNEQFF. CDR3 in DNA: TGTGCCAGCAGCTCCCGGGGACTAGCGGGAGGGAATGAGCAGTTCTTC.